The rows below give T cell receptor beta chains drawn from one sample of a study of beta chain features in type 1 diabetes. Repertoires were generated with immunoSEQ multiplex PCR, while TCRdb's copy carries only in-frame clones and drops some. Of some 500,000 clones detected, roughly 10% appear once; the ten largest clones hold approximately 0.05%. Input material: naive CD4+ T cells from blood. The receptors stem from a young woman in good health. Each CDR3 is given with its conserved first and last residue. The D gene is left open where the match is weak. The listing skips clone size in some rows; elsewhere it reads once, few, many or a size class.

D,size,V,J,DNA,CDR3
TRBD1,few,TRBV5-4,TRBJ2-1,TGTGCCAGCAGCTTTCCTACAGGGGGAAAATACAATGAGCAGTTCTTC,CASSFPTGGKYNEQFF
TRBD2,NA,TRBV25-1,TRBJ2-6,TGTGCCAGCAGTGAATTGGGGAGGGGAAACTCTGGGGCCAACGTCCTGACTTTC,CASSELGRGNSGANVLTF
NA,few,TRBV5-4,TRBJ2-3,TGTGCCAGCAGCTCCGGAGGATACAGGATACGGGGAGATACGCAGTATTTT,CASSSGGYRIRGDTQYF
TRBD1,few,TRBV15,TRBJ2-4,TGTGCCACCAGCACACAGGGGGAAAGTCAAGTATTGTCCAAAAACATTCAGTACTTC,CATSTQGESQVLSKNIQYF
NA,many,TRBV30,TRBJ2-1,TGTGCCTGGAGAATGCCAGGATACAATGAGCAGTTCTTC,CAWRMPGYNEQFF
TRBD1,NA,TRBV6-6,TRBJ2-5,TGTGCCAGCACTAAGACAGGGCGAGGGGAGACCCAGTACTTC,CASTKTGRGETQYF
NA,few,TRBV4-3,TRBJ2-3,TGCGCCAGCAGCCAAGAGTGGGGTCCCACAGATACGCAGTATTTT,CASSQEWGPTDTQYF
NA,NA,TRBV9,TRBJ1-4,TGTGCCAGCAGCGCGAATTTGGGCGGTGAAAAACTGTTTTTT,CASSANLGGEKLFF
NA,few,TRBV23-1,TRBJ2-1,TGCGCCAGCAGTCAAGCCCGGGGCATCTCCAATGAGCAGTTCTTC,CASSQARGISNEQFF
NA,few,TRBV10-3,TRBJ2-1,TGTGCCATCAGTGAGTCGCCGGGAATGGAAGATGAGCAGTTCTTC,CAISESPGMEDEQFF
NA,few,TRBV2,TRBJ2-5,TGTGCCAGCAGCGCCGAGCAGGGGCAAGAGACCCAGTACTTC,CASSAEQGQETQYF
NA,NA,TRBV18,TRBJ2-1,TGTGCCAGCTCACCCCGCTCCTACAATGAGCAGTTCTTC,CASSPRSYNEQFF
NA,NA,TRBV30,TRBJ2-5,TGTGCCTGGACTTTTGGCGGGCAAGAGACCCAGTACTTC,CAWTFGGQETQYF
NA,few,TRBV19,TRBJ2-7,TGTGCCAGTAGTATAGAGGGCGGACCCTACGAGCAGTACTTC,CASSIEGGPYEQYF
NA,NA,TRBV4-1,TRBJ2-2,TGCGCCAGCAGCAGCCACAAGAGAAGGAACACCGGGGAGCTGTTTTTT,CASSSHKRRNTGELFF
NA,NA,TRBV7-2,TRBJ2-1,TGTGCCAGCAGCTCCTTCAAAAGCTGGGATATAAATGAGCAGTTCTTC,CASSSFKSWDINEQFF
NA,few,TRBV28,TRBJ2-1,TGTGCCAGCAAGAGTCGGTACAATGAGCAGTTCTTC,CASKSRYNEQFF
NA,few,TRBV7-9,TRBJ1-2,TGTGCCATCCGAGCCAGGGACTATGGCTACACCTTC,CAIRARDYGYTF
NA,NA,TRBV28,TRBJ1-2,TGTGCCAGCAGGGCTAACTATGGCTACACCTTC,CASRANYGYTF
NA,NA,TRBV7-2,TRBJ2-5,TGTGCCAGCAGCTTAGCGCGCTTTCAAGAGACCCAGTACTTC,CASSLARFQETQYF
NA,NA,TRBV28,TRBJ1-2,TGTGCCAGCAGCCGCAGGGTGTATGGCTACACCTTC,CASSRRVYGYTF
NA,NA,TRBV7-6,TRBJ2-5,TGTGCCAGCAGCAGGCCCGTGGAGACCCAGTACTTC,CASSRPVETQYF
NA,NA,TRBV11-3,TRBJ1-4,TGTGCCAGCAGCTCCTGGACAGAAAGGCATGAAAAACTGTTTTTT,CASSSWTERHEKLFF
NA,few,TRBV4-1,TRBJ1-5,TGCGCCAGCAGCCAAGATAGGTGGGACAATCAGCCCCAGCATTTT,CASSQDRWDNQPQHF
TRBD1,few,TRBV7-2,TRBJ2-7,TGTGCCAGCAGCTTAGTCTGGGACAGGGGAGCCTACGAGCAGTACTTC,CASSLVWDRGAYEQYF
NA,few,TRBV28,TRBJ2-2,TGTGCCAGCGAGCAGTCGAACACCGGGGAGCTGTTTTTT,CASEQSNTGELFF
NA,few,TRBV27,TRBJ2-4,TGTGCCAGCAGTGCATACGGTGCCGCCATCAAAAACATTCAGTACTTC,CASSAYGAAIKNIQYF
NA,NA,TRBV4-3,TRBJ2-4,TGCGCCAGCAGCCAAGATATTAGGGGTACGGGGAAAAACATTCAGTACTTC,CASSQDIRGTGKNIQYF
NA,few,TRBV7-2,TRBJ1-4,TGTGCCAGCAGTCCCTCGGTAGGAGAAAAACTGTTTTTT,CASSPSVGEKLFF
NA,NA,TRBV4-3,TRBJ2-2,TGCGCCAGCAGCCAAGTGCTGGGACCCAGAGGGCCCGGGGAGCTGTTTTTT,CASSQVLGPRGPGELFF
TRBD1,NA,TRBV4-3,TRBJ2-7,TGCGCCAGCAGCCGCTCTCCGGGACAGACCTACGAGCAGTACTTC,CASSRSPGQTYEQYF
TRBD1,NA,TRBV7-9,TRBJ2-3,TGTGCCAGCAGCTTGGGGACAGGACTTTCTAGCACAGATACGCAGTATTTT,CASSLGTGLSSTDTQYF
TRBD1,few,TRBV7-8,TRBJ2-5,TGTGCCAGCAGCCAGAAAAACAAGGGGGCCTCTGTCCAAGAGACCCAGTACTTC,CASSQKNKGASVQETQYF
NA,NA,TRBV6-5,TRBJ2-7,TGTGCCAGCAGTGGGAAGGGACGGGGCTACGAGCAGTACTTC,CASSGKGRGYEQYF
NA,few,TRBV18,TRBJ2-3,TGTGCCAGCTCACGGGAGCAAGATACGCAGTATTTT,CASSREQDTQYF
NA,NA,TRBV18,TRBJ2-3,TGTGCCAGCTCACCACAGGGTACCTCTGGCACAGATACGCAGTATTTT,CASSPQGTSGTDTQYF
NA,few,TRBV30,TRBJ2-1,TGTGCCTGTAGCGAGAGCTCCTACAATGAGCAGTTCTTC,CACSESSYNEQFF
TRBD1,few,TRBV28,TRBJ2-5,TGTGCCAGCGGGCAGGGGCAGGGGGCATTATGGTCCCAGTACTTC,CASGQGQGALWSQYF
NA,few,TRBV7-2,TRBJ2-1,TGTGCCAGCAGCTCATCCGGGACGGGGTTTCAGTTCTTC,CASSSSGTGFQFF
NA,NA,TRBV6-1,TRBJ2-2,TGTGCCAGCAGCAAACAGGGTTCTATGACCGGGGAGCTGTTTTTT,CASSKQGSMTGELFF
NA,few,TRBV27,TRBJ1-5,TGTGCCAGCAGTGGGGGGACAATTCAGCCCCAGCATTTT,CASSGGTIQPQHF
NA,few,TRBV4-1,TRBJ2-5,TGCGCCAGCAGCCGTAGTCCGGAGGAGGGGACCCAGTACTTC,CASSRSPEEGTQYF
NA,few,TRBV7-3,TRBJ2-5,TGTGCCAGCAGCTTACTAGGGGGCCAAGAGACCCAGTACTTC,CASSLLGGQETQYF
NA,NA,TRBV5-1,TRBJ2-3,TGCGCCAGCAGCTTGGGCGGGACCACAGATACGCAGTATTTT,CASSLGGTTDTQYF
TRBD1,NA,TRBV23-1,TRBJ1-1,TGCGCCAGCAGTCAATCCCCCGGCTGGGACAGGGTGGATAACACTGAAGCTTTCTTT,CASSQSPGWDRVDNTEAFF
NA,few,TRBV27,TRBJ2-3,TGTGCCAGCAGTTTATACGGGGGAAGCACAGATACGCAGTATTTT,CASSLYGGSTDTQYF
NA,NA,TRBV19,TRBJ2-1,TGTGCCAGTAGTACAGAGCGGTTTTACAATGAGCAGTTCTTC,CASSTERFYNEQFF